One sample yielded the 29 T cell receptor beta chains listed below, sequenced in a study of a mutant IDH1 vaccine in newly diagnosed glioma. These receptors lack a known antigen. Time point denoted: week 35, safety follow-up. Topical imiquimod was applied with each vaccine dose, which held 300 ug of mutant IDH1 20-mer peptide. Libraries were prepared by immunoSEQ multiplex PCR; TCRdb keeps only in-frame clonotypes and omits some of them. The sample has tens of thousands of clones, roughly 78% seen once. Source: PBMCs, taken from a glioma patient whose treatment included an IDH1 peptide vaccine. All receptors come from a woman between 40 and 50 years old with glioma.

The genes are TRBV9 and TRBJ2-6; 7 bases align to TRBD1. The germline V gene has CDR1 SGDLS and CDR2 YYNGEE. This CDR3 has 17 residues. The V segment lost 4 bases and the J segment 1 base; nucleotides outside the gene matches: 8. The CDR3 nucleotides are TGTGCCAGCAGCCCTCAGGGACAGCAATCTGGGGCCAACGTCCTGACTTTC. Protein product: CASSPQGQQSGANVLTF. The whole variable domain, remainder taken from reference TRBV9 and TRBJ2-6, is DSGVTQTPKHLITATGQRVTLRCSPRSGDLSVYWYQQSLDQGLQFLIQYYNGEERAKGNILERFSAQQFPDLHSELNLSSLELGDSALYFCASSPQGQQSGANVLTFGAGSRLTVL.

The chain recombines TRBV7-9 with TRBJ1-6; D is undetermined. The CDR3 is 14 amino acids. Per the germline V gene, CDR1 is SEHNR and CDR2 is FQNEAQ (reference sequence). V lost 2 bases and J 9 bases, leaving 11 bases between the germline ends. The CDR3 DNA reads as TGTGCCAGCAGCTTACAAGGGTCAATTTCACCCCTCCACTTT. It translates to CASSLQGSISPLHF. Based on the CDR3 plus reference TRBV7-9 and TRBJ1-6, the full variable domain is DTGVSQNPRHKITKRGQNVTFRCDPISEHNRLYWYRQTLGQGPEFLTYFQNEAQLEKSRLLSDRFSAERPKGSFSTLEIQRTEQGDSAMYLCASSLQGSISPLHFGNGTRLTVT.

The J gene is TRBJ2-1, the V gene TRBV6-1; TRBD2 matches at 7 bases. This CDR3 is 15 amino acids long. Germline trimming cut 6 bases from V and 2 bases from J; bases unmatched to any gene: 7. Germline-derived CDR1 and CDR2 are MNHNS and SASEGT. The CDR3 here is CASRGEGPTYNEQFF. The DNA for the CDR3 is TGTGCCAGCAGGGGGGAGGGGCCCACCTACAATGAGCAGTTCTTC.

The chain couples TRBV19 to TRBJ1-1, with D unresolved. V lost 5 bases and J lost 2, with 18 bases in between. Germline V lookup: CDR1 LNHDA, CDR2 SQIVND (reference sequence). The CDR3 runs to 16 residues. The CDR3 nucleotides are TGTGCCAGTAGTCCCTTGGCCGGGTGGGGAAACACTGAAGCTTTCTTT. Encoded protein: CASSPLAGWGNTEAFF.

CDR3 in DNA: TGCGCCAGCACCAGGGGTTCGCTCACAGATACGCAGTATTTT. Protein: CASTRGSLTDTQYF. The chain joins TRBV4-1 to TRBJ2-3, with D possibly TRBD1 on 6 matching bases. CDR1 is MGHRA and CDR2 is YSYEKL in the germline V gene. The CDR3 covers 14 residues. The V gene lost 7 bases and the J gene lost 2 bases, with 13 bases spanning the gap.

This clone was detected only once. The chain couples TRBV29-1 to TRBJ2-2, with 7 bases that match TRBD2. Per the germline V gene, CDR1 is SQVTM and CDR2 is ANQGSEA. V dropped 6 bases and J dropped 4; count of bases not matched to a gene: 11. This CDR3 has 15 residues. The DNA of the CDR3 is TGCAGCGTCTCTTTCCTTTCGGGGGGCACCGGGGAGCTGTTTTTT. Translation gives CSVSFLSGGTGELFF.

This clone appeared a single time. The chain has TRBV13 and TRBJ1-6; 7 bases are shared with TRBD1. The ends lost 6 bases at V and 2 bases at J; junction bases unmatched: 7. The CDR3 consists of 16 residues. Germline V gene data show CDR1 as PRHDT and CDR2 as FYEKMQ (reference sequence). The CDR3 region is CASSGTADTYNSPLHF. The CDR3 DNA follows: TGTGCCAGCAGTGGGACAGCAGACACCTATAATTCACCCCTCCACTTT.

Within the sample, this clone is medium-sized. This rearrangement joins TRBV5-1 to TRBJ1-4, with a tentative D call TRBD1 (5 bases). Trimming pared 7 bases from V and 13 bases from J, leaving 11 bases between. The CDR3 has 10 amino acids. Germline V CDR1 and CDR2: SGHRS, YFSETQ. The CDR3: CASGNTGLFF. CDR3 coding DNA: TGCGCCAGCGGTAATACAGGACTGTTTTTT.

The rearrangement links TRBV12-5 to TRBJ1-4, with D maybe TRBD1 (5 bases). Germline CDR1 and CDR2: LGHNT and FRNRAP. The CDR3 runs to 14 residues. The V end was cut by 5 bases, the J end by 5 bases, with 12 bases between. The CDR3, as DNA: TGTGCTAGTGGTCCCGGGGGTTACAATGAAAAACTGTTTTTT. It encodes CASGPGGYNEKLFF.

This chain connects TRBV5-1 to TRBJ1-6; TRBD1 agrees at 7 bases. Germline assignment: CDR1 SGHRS and CDR2 YFSETQ. V lost 4 bases and J lost 10; bases outside the gene matches: 8. This CDR3 contains 14 residues. Here the CDR3 reads CASSKTGSDSPLHF. The DNA for the CDR3 is TGCGCCAGCAGCAAGACAGGGAGTGACTCACCCCTCCACTTT. The full variable domain, its missing parts supplied by reference TRBV5-1 and TRBJ1-6, is KAGVTQTPRYLIKTRGQQVTLSCSPISGHRSVSWYQQTPGQGLQFLFEYFSETQRNKGNFPGRFSGRQFSNSRSEMNVSTLELGDSALYLCASSKTGSDSPLHFGNGTRLTVT.

The CDR3 sequence is CASSPLEGVGAEAFF. The CDR3 DNA sequence: TGTGCCAGCAGCCCCCTCGAAGGGGTCGGGGCTGAAGCTTTCTTT. The V gene is TRBV7-9, the J gene TRBJ1-1, with D tentatively TRBD1 (5 bases). Germline V gene lookup returns CDR1 SEHNR and CDR2 FQNEAQ (reference sequence). Trimming removed 5 bases from V and 6 bases from J, with 19 bases in between. The CDR3 loop spans 15 amino acids.

The gene calls are TRBV7-9 and TRBJ2-2; D call uncertain. Germline loops: CDR1 SEHNR, CDR2 FQNEAQ (reference sequence). This CDR3 region has 14 residues. The V end lost 7 bases, the J end lost 2 bases, and 11 bases lay between the germline ends. The CDR3 DNA reads TGTGCCAGCAACTACAGAAGCAACACCGGGGAGCTGTTTTTT. Amino acids: CASNYRSNTGELFF.

V gene TRBV27 combines with J gene TRBJ2-5; D assignment may be TRBD1 or TRBD2 (5 bases each). V lost 6 bases to trimming and J lost 5 bases, with 19 bases between them. The CDR3 totals 15 residues. Germline CDR1 is MNHEY and CDR2 is SMNVEV (reference sequence). CDR3 nucleotide sequence: TGTGCCAGCAGATCCTTGGGGGTGGGCGGGGAGACCCAGTACTTC. As protein: CASRSLGVGGETQYF.

This rearrangement joins TRBV2 to TRBJ1-5; 9 bases are shared with TRBD1. CDR3 length: 14 residues. Germline CDR1 is SNHLY and CDR2 is FYNNEI. The V segment lost 4 bases and the J segment 7 bases; nucleotides outside the gene matches: 5. This CDR3 is CASSGQGGWQPQHF. DNA for the CDR3: TGTGCCAGCAGTGGACAGGGGGGATGGCAGCCCCAGCATTTT.

The chain is built from TRBV10-3 and TRBJ1-3; weak D call: TRBD1 (5 bases). Germline V gives CDR1 ENHRY, CDR2 SYGVKD. The V end was cut by 0 bases, the J end by 4 bases, with 10 bases between. This CDR3 contains 15 residues. CDR3 sequence reads: CAISESGREGNTIYF. The CDR3 DNA reads TGTGCCATCAGTGAGTCGGGCAGGGAAGGAAACACCATATATTTT.

V and J are TRBV5-1 and TRBJ1-3, with TRBD1 as a possible D gene (5 bases). The CDR3 runs 14 residues. V gave up 0 bases and J gave up 4 bases, with 8 bases separating them. The germline V gene has CDR1 SGHRS and CDR2 YFSETQ. CDR3 DNA sequence: TGCGCCAGCAGCTTGGCAGGGTACGGAAACACCATATATTTT. This codes for CASSLAGYGNTIYF.

The chain links TRBV19 to TRBJ2-5; the D gene is possibly TRBD2 (5 bases). V gave up 5 bases and J gave up 5 bases, with 15 bases separating them. Per germline, CDR1 LNHDA and CDR2 SQIVND (reference sequence). The CDR3 sequence is 14 residues long. The CDR3 loop reads CASSSTIGSETQYF. CDR3 bases: TGTGCCAGTAGTTCGACTATTGGGTCGGAGACCCAGTACTTC.

This clone has just one count. V and J are TRBV6-6 and TRBJ2-1, with D possibly matching TRBD2 (5 bases). V lost 5 bases, J lost 0 bases, and 14 bases lay in between. The germline CDR1 and CDR2 sequences are MNHNY and SVGAGI (reference sequence). This CDR3 is built from 16 residues. The CDR3 nucleotides are TGTGCCAGCAGTACCGAGGGTGCACCCTCCTACAATGAGCAGTTCTTC. Its translation is CASSTEGAPSYNEQFF.

The chain carries TRBV27 and TRBJ2-7; TRBD1 aligns across 7 bases. Losses at the gene ends were 5 bases for V and 7 bases for J; bases not matched to a gene: 5. From germline, CDR1 is MNHEY and CDR2 SMNVEV (reference sequence). The CDR3 is 12 residues long. DNA for the CDR3: TGTGCCAGCAGTCTGACAGGGAATGAGCAGTACTTC. It is translated as CASSLTGNEQYF.

Written as DNA, the CDR3 is TGTGCCAGCAGCTTAGTATGGTATGAGCAGTTCTTC. The encoded protein is CASSLVWYEQFF. The chain is built from TRBV7-2 and TRBJ2-1; D ambiguous. Germline assignment: CDR1 SGHTA and CDR2 FQGNSA. The V end was cut by 1 base, the J end by 8 bases, with 6 bases between. The CDR3 contains 12 residues.

V and J are TRBV7-2 and TRBJ2-7; 8 bases match TRBD2. The CDR3 runs 14 residues. Germline V lookup: CDR1 SGHTA, CDR2 FQGNSA. Germline trimming cut 0 bases from V and 4 bases from J; bases unmatched to any gene: 2. CDR3 protein: CASSLARGAYEQYF. As DNA, the CDR3 is TGTGCCAGCAGCTTAGCGCGGGGGGCGTACGAGCAGTACTTC.

The genes are TRBV27 and TRBJ1-1; possible D gene TRBD1, 6 bases. The CDR3 spans 11 residues. Trimming took 5 bases from V and 11 from J, leaving 12 bases between them. Germline-derived CDR1 and CDR2 are MNHEY and SMNVEV (reference sequence). In DNA, the CDR3 is TGTGCCAGCAGTCGAGGACAGCACGCTTTCTTT. Its translation: CASSRGQHAFF.

The gene calls are TRBV7-2 and TRBJ1-6; 10 bases map to TRBD1. The CDR3 has 15 residues. The ends lost 5 bases at V and 7 bases at J; junction bases unmatched: 5. Germline CDR1 and CDR2: SGHTA and FQGNSA. In nucleotides, the CDR3 is TGTGCCAGCAGCGCCGTGGGACAGGGGAATTCACCCCTCCACTTT. It yields the protein CASSAVGQGNSPLHF.

The V and J genes are TRBV7-9 and TRBJ1-2, with 7 bases matching TRBD1. In germline, CDR1 is SEHNR, CDR2 FQNEAQ (reference sequence). The V and J ends lost 4 bases and 5 bases, in that order; junction bases with no gene match: 4. The CDR3 consists of 13 residues. The CDR3 reads CASSSDREYGYTF. CDR3 nucleotides: TGTGCCAGCAGCTCAGACAGGGAGTATGGCTACACCTTC.

The chain joins TRBV4-3 to TRBJ2-7, with D hard to call. CDR1 is LGHNA, CDR2 YSLEER, per germline. Trimming left V 0 bases short and J 2 bases short, with 8 bases between. This CDR3 contains 14 residues. The CDR3 sequence is CASSQEALTYEQYF. The CDR3 DNA reads as TGCGCCAGCAGCCAAGAGGCTCTAACCTACGAGCAGTACTTC.

V gene TRBV25-1 combines with J gene TRBJ1-5; no firm D call. CDR1 is MGHDK, CDR2 SYGVNS, per germline. The V end was cut by 4 bases, the J end by 5 bases, with 12 bases between. CDR3 length: 14 amino acids. CDR3 loop: CASSGEGGYQPQHF. The CDR3 DNA reads TGTGCCAGCAGTGGGGAAGGAGGATATCAGCCCCAGCATTTT.

J is TRBJ1-4 and V is TRBV4-3; no definite D call. CDR1 LGHNA and CDR2 YSLEER come from the germline V gene. The V end lost 4 bases, the J end lost 4 bases, and 16 bases lay between the germline ends. The CDR3 has 16 amino acids. CDR3 loop: CASSPQTASLNEKLFF. DNA of the CDR3: TGCGCCAGCAGCCCCCAAACGGCAAGCCTTAATGAAAAACTGTTTTTT.

This clone has just one count. The chain combines TRBV7-9 with TRBJ1-2; no reliable D call. Germline CDR1 reads SEHNR; CDR2 reads FQNEAQ (reference sequence). There are 15 residues in the CDR3. V lost 4 bases, J lost 4 bases, and 16 bases lay in between. The CDR3: CASSWTAAQSYGYTF. DNA for the CDR3: TGTGCCAGCAGCTGGACCGCCGCCCAGAGCTATGGCTACACCTTC.

This clone came up once. The rearrangement links TRBV7-9 to TRBJ2-7, with D unresolved. From germline, CDR1 is SEHNR and CDR2 FQNEAQ (reference sequence). The CDR3 spans 12 residues. Trimming removed 5 bases from V and 2 bases from J, with 7 bases in between. Written as DNA, the CDR3 is TGTGCCAGCAGCCCTCCGACCTACGAGCAGTACTTC. It codes for CASSPPTYEQYF.